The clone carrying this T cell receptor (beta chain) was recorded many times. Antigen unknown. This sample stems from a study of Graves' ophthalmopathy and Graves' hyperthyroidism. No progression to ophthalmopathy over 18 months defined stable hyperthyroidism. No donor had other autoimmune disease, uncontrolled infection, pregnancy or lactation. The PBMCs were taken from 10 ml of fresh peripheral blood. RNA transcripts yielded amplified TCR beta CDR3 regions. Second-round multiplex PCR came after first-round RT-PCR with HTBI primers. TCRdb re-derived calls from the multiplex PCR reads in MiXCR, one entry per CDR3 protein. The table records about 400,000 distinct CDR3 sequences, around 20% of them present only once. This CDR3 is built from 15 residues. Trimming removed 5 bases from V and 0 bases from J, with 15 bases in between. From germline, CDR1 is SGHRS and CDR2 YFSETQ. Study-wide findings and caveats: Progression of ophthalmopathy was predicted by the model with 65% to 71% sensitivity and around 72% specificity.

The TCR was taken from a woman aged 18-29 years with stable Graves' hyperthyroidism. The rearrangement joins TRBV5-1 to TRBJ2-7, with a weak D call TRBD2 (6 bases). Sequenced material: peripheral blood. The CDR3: CASRGGAESSYEQYF. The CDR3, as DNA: TGCGCCAGCAGGGGGGGTGCGGAAAGCTCCTACGAGCAGTACTTC.